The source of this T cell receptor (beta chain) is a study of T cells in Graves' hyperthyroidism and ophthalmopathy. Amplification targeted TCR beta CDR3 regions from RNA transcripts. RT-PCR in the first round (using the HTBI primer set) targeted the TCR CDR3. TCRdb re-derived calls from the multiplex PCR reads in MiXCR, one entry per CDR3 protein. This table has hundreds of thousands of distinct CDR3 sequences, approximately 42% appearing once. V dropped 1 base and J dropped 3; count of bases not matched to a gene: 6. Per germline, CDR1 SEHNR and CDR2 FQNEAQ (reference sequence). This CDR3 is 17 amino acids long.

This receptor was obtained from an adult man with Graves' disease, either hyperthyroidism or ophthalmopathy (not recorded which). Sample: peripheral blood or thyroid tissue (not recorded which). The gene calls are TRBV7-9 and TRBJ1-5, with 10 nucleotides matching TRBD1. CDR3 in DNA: TGTGCCAGCAGCTTAGGGGGCGGGACAGGGGTCAATCAGCCCCAGCATTTT. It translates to CASSLGGGTGVNQPQHF.